This T cell receptor beta chain was sequenced during a study of cytomegalovirus exposure and HLA in healthy donors. V was clipped by 2 bases and J by 4 bases; unmatched bases: 1. Germline V gene data show CDR1 as GTSNPN and CDR2 as SVGIG (reference sequence). The CDR3 consists of 14 residues. The PCR used 60 Vbeta and 13 Jbeta primers. Sequencing was performed with immunoSEQ multiplex PCR; in TCRdb, only in-frame clones are kept and a portion is missing. The table lists fewer than 150,000 clones. This receptor was identified in a woman aged 55-69 years in good health and CMV-seronegative. Sequencing used PBMCs. V is TRBV30 and J is TRBJ2-2; 10 nucleotides match TRBD2. The CDR3 DNA reads TGTGCCTGGAGTTTAGCGGGAGGCACCGGGGAGCTGTTTTTT. Encoded protein: CAWSLAGGTGELFF.